These T cell receptor beta chains were read from a single sample in a study of blood T cell repertoires in COVID-19. Only in-frame clones appear in the TCRdb table, and some are missing; sequencing was by immunoSEQ multiplex PCR. This table holds around 300,000 clones, 85% found once. Material for sequencing was peripheral blood. The receptors come from a woman aged 45 to 65 with active or convalescent COVID-19. Both conserved end residues are part of each CDR3. The D gene is left open where the match is weak. The size entry is marked missing in some rows and otherwise reads once, few, many or a size class.

V gene	J gene	clone size	D gene	CDR3 DNA	CDR3 protein
TRBV11-2	TRBJ2-7	-	TRBD2	TGTGCCAGCAGCTCACATAGCGGGACGGCCCCCTACGAGCAGTACTTC	CASSSHSGTAPYEQYF
TRBV19	TRBJ1-1	-	TRBD1	TGTGCCAGTAGCCCGGGACAGGGGAACACTGAAGCTTTCTTT	CASSPGQGNTEAFF
TRBV5-1	TRBJ2-7	-	-	TGCGCCAGCAGCTTGGACTTGACCTACGAGCAGTACTTC	CASSLDLTYEQYF
TRBV28	TRBJ2-1	-	TRBD2	TGTGCCAGCAGTTTTTTGACTAGCGGGAGGGAAAATGAGCAGTTCTTC	CASSFLTSGRENEQFF
TRBV11-2	TRBJ2-3	once	TRBD2	TGTGCCAGCAGCTTTGCGGGACTAGTGTATTTT	CASSFAGLVYF
TRBV29-1	TRBJ2-3	-	-	TGCAGCGTCAAGCGGACGCGCCAAGCCCGGTACACAGATACGCAGTATTTT	CSVKRTRQARYTDTQYF
TRBV5-1	TRBJ1-1	-	-	TGCGCCAGCAGCTTGAACGGGGGTAGGACTGAAGCTTTCTTT	CASSLNGGRTEAFF
TRBV7-2	TRBJ2-7	-	-	TGTGCCAGCAGCTCCCGCCGGACTGCCAGCGAGCAGTACTTC	CASSSRRTASEQYF
TRBV7-6	TRBJ2-7	-	TRBD2	TGTGCCAGCAGCTTAGCGGGAGGGGGACTAGCGGGGTTAGGGGAGCAGTACTTC	CASSLAGGGLAGLGEQYF
TRBV15	TRBJ1-5	few	-	TGTGCCACCAGCAGAGATCAGAACAATCAGCCCCAGCATTTT	CATSRDQNNQPQHF
TRBV15	TRBJ2-1	-	TRBD1	TGTGCCACCAGCCGTAGACAGGGGACCTCCTACAATGAGCAGTTCTTC	CATSRRQGTSYNEQFF
TRBV12-5	TRBJ2-2	-	TRBD2	TGTGCTAGTGGTTTGGTACTTGAACTAGCGGGAGGGCGAAACACCGGGGAGCTGTTTTTT	CASGLVLELAGGRNTGELFF
TRBV10-3	TRBJ2-1	-	-	TGTGCCATCAGTGAGTCGAAAGCCTTCCCCTCCTACAATGAGCAGTTCTTC	CAISESKAFPSYNEQFF
TRBV27	TRBJ2-1	-	TRBD2	TGTGCCAGCAGTCCCGGGACTAGCGGGAGAAATGAGCAGTTCTTC	CASSPGTSGRNEQFF
TRBV5-1	TRBJ2-7	-	-	TGCGCCAGCAGCTGGCTAGGGACTCCAGACGAGCAGTACTTC	CASSWLGTPDEQYF
TRBV6-5	TRBJ1-3	-	-	TGTGCCAGCAGTTACGCGGGGTGGGCGGACGGAAACACCATATATTTT	CASSYAGWADGNTIYF
TRBV7-9	TRBJ1-2	many	TRBD1	TGTGCCAGCAGCCGGGACAGGACCTTCGGCTACACCTTC	CASSRDRTFGYTF
TRBV7-3	TRBJ2-3	few	-	TGTGCCAGCAGCTTAGGTGGGAGCCAAAATACGCAGTATTTT	CASSLGGSQNTQYF
TRBV18	TRBJ2-1	-	TRBD1	TGTGCCAGCTCACCGACCGGGACAGGGGGTTACAATGAGCAGTTCTTC	CASSPTGTGGYNEQFF
TRBV6-1	TRBJ1-2	-	TRBD1	TGTGCCAGCAGTGAGGCGGCCGGGACAGGGGGAGGGCAGAACTATGGCTACACCTTC	CASSEAAGTGGGQNYGYTF
TRBV28	TRBJ2-3	-	TRBD2	TGTGCCAGCAGTTCCACCTTTACTAGCGGGAGAATCGGGTTTGCAGATACGCAGTATTTT	CASSSTFTSGRIGFADTQYF
TRBV18	TRBJ1-1	-	TRBD1	TGTGCCAGCTCACCAAGTGGACAGGGTAACACTGAAGCTTTCTTT	CASSPSGQGNTEAFF
TRBV5-4	TRBJ1-1	-	-	TGTGCCAGCAGCTACTGGGGGGGGAACACTGAAGCTTTCTTT	CASSYWGGNTEAFF
TRBV20-1	TRBJ2-1	-	-	TGCAGTGCTACGGAGGAGGAGCAGTTCTTC	CSATEEEQFF
TRBV29-1	TRBJ1-1	-	TRBD1	TGCAGCGTTGAATACAGGGGTAAGACTGAAGCTTTCTTT	CSVEYRGKTEAFF
TRBV10-3	TRBJ2-7	-	-	TGTGCCATCAGTGAGTCGGTCGGGGGATACGAGCAGTACTTC	CAISESVGGYEQYF
TRBV7-2	TRBJ2-7	-	TRBD2	TGTGCCAGCAGCATGACTAGCGGCCCCTACGAGCAGTACTTC	CASSMTSGPYEQYF
TRBV27	TRBJ2-7	-	-	TGTGCCAGCAGTTTATCGTCCAGGCATGAGCAGTACTTC	CASSLSSRHEQYF
TRBV25-1	TRBJ2-5	-	-	TGTGCCAGCAGTGAAGGTGCGTCAGGGGGGCAAGAGACCCAGTACTTC	CASSEGASGGQETQYF
TRBV7-6	TRBJ1-1	few	-	TGTGCCAGCAGCTTAGCGCAGGGGCGGAACACTGAAGCTTTCTTT	CASSLAQGRNTEAFF
TRBV2	TRBJ1-4	-	-	TGTGCCAGCAGTCCTGATGGGGGGACTAATGAAAAACTGTTTTTT	CASSPDGGTNEKLFF
TRBV10-3	TRBJ2-3	-	TRBD1	TGTGCCATCAGTACAGGGGGCACAGATACGCAGTATTTT	CAISTGGTDTQYF
TRBV19	TRBJ1-1	once	TRBD1	TGTGCCAGTAGTTCGACAGGGGGAATAAGGAACACTGAAGCTTTCTTT	CASSSTGGIRNTEAFF